Shown below are 23 T cell receptor beta chains from a single sample sequenced in a study of T cell changes during pregnancy in multiple sclerosis. Assay used: immunoSEQ multiplex PCR; TCRdb lists only in-frame clones, some missing. Among 35,000 to 50,000 clones listed, 88% were seen once. The source was CD4+ T cells from peripheral blood mononuclear cells, collected in the second trimester of pregnancy. The receptors here all came from a female donor with multiple sclerosis, enrolled in a pregnancy study.

This clone was counted once. CDR3 region: CATSRERQKNQPQHF. Here the CDR3 DNA reads TGTGCCACCAGCAGAGAAAGACAGAAAAATCAGCCCCAGCATTTT. The chain recombines TRBV15 with TRBJ1-5; tentative D call: TRBD1 (5 bases). The CDR3 runs 15 residues. The V end was cut by 0 bases, the J end by 4 bases, with 10 bases between. The germline gives CDR1 LNHNV, CDR2 YYDKDF (reference sequence).

The CDR3, as DNA: TGTGCCAGCAGCCAAGCCAGCCCGGGACTACCCTACAATGAGCAGTTCTTC. Protein product: CASSQASPGLPYNEQFF. The rearrangement joins TRBV2 to TRBJ2-1; 7 nucleotides agree with TRBD2. The CDR3 has 17 amino acids. Germline CDR1 SNHLY, CDR2 FYNNEI. The trim removed 6 bases at V and 2 bases at J, leaving 13 bases unmatched.

The chain employs TRBV11-2 and TRBJ2-1; no clear D. The germline CDR1 and CDR2 sequences are SGHAT and FQNNGV. Trimming stripped 1 base from V and 2 bases from J, with 9 bases between. This CDR3 spans 15 amino acids. The CDR3 loop reads CASSLGLYTYNEQFF. CDR3 in DNA: TGTGCCAGCAGCTTAGGTTTATACACCTACAATGAGCAGTTCTTC.

This clone was seen only a few times. V usage is TRBV27 and J usage is TRBJ2-7; weak D call: TRBD2 (6 bases). The CDR3 length is 13 residues. Per germline, CDR1 MNHEY and CDR2 SMNVEV (reference sequence). The ends were cut back, 9 bases at V and 0 bases at J, with 12 bases in the middle. The CDR3 region is CASWAGSSYEQYF. The CDR3, as DNA: TGTGCCAGTTGGGCCGGGAGCTCCTACGAGCAGTACTTC.

CDR3 nucleotide sequence: TGCGCCAGCAGCTTGACACCTTACAGGAGCTCTGGAAACACCATATATTTT. Amino acid sequence: CASSLTPYRSSGNTIYF. V usage is TRBV5-1 and J usage is TRBJ1-3; perhaps TRBD1 as D (5 bases). This CDR3 has 17 residues. Looked up from germline, CDR1 is SGHRS and CDR2 is YFSETQ. Trimming took 1 base from V and 0 from J, leaving 14 bases between them.

This clone was detected once. The chain recombines TRBV27 with TRBJ2-7; 14 bases line up with TRBD2. The V segment lost 3 bases and the J segment 1 base; nucleotides outside the gene matches: 8. The CDR3 has 18 residues. Germline V CDR1 and CDR2: MNHEY, SMNVEV (reference sequence). CDR3 loop: CASSFGLGLAGDSYEQYF. The CDR3 DNA is TGTGCCAGCAGTTTCGGGTTGGGACTAGCGGGAGATTCCTACGAGCAGTACTTC.

The table lists this clone with a count of one. This chain links TRBV15 with TRBJ1-4; D may be TRBD1 (6 bases). Germline values: CDR1 LNHNV, CDR2 YYDKDF (reference sequence). Trimming pared 0 bases from V and 8 bases from J, leaving 13 bases between. The CDR3 is 15 amino acids. CDR3 protein: CATSRDGDDREKLFF. In DNA, the CDR3 is TGTGCCACCAGCAGAGATGGGGATGACAGGGAAAAACTGTTTTTT.

This clone is classed as medium-sized. The chain employs TRBV7-2 and TRBJ2-7; 8 bases are shared with TRBD2. Germline trimming cut 5 bases from V and 1 base from J; bases unmatched to any gene: 7. The CDR3 covers 15 residues. CDR1 SGHTA and CDR2 FQGNSA come from the germline V gene. CDR3: CASSLVAGNSYEQYF. CDR3 nucleotide sequence: TGTGCCAGCAGCCTGGTAGCGGGAAATTCCTACGAGCAGTACTTC.

V usage is TRBV5-6 and J usage is TRBJ1-1; D is uncertain. V lost 2 bases and J 5 bases, leaving 13 bases between the germline ends. This CDR3 spans 14 amino acids. The germline V gene has CDR1 SGHDT and CDR2 YYEEEE. CDR3 sequence (DNA): TGTGCCAGCAGCTTTCCGGGTGGAGGGACTGAAGCTTTCTTT. Translation gives CASSFPGGGTEAFF.

The CDR3 bases are TGTGCCAGCAGTTTTATCGCAGGGCCCGGGGAGCTGTTTTTT. Protein: CASSFIAGPGELFF. The chain links TRBV28 to TRBJ2-2; D perhaps matches TRBD1 (5 bases). Per the germline V gene, CDR1 is MDHEN and CDR2 is SYDVKM. V shed 3 bases and J shed 6 bases, with 11 bases lying between them. This CDR3 contains 14 residues.

The chain uses TRBV6-5 and TRBJ2-3; D is unclear. Trimming pared 0 bases from V and 6 bases from J, leaving 4 bases between. Germline values: CDR1 MNHEY, CDR2 SVGAGI. CDR3 length equals 12 residues. CDR3 nucleotides: TGTGCCAGCAGTTACTCCATCGATACGCAGTATTTT. It yields the protein CASSYSIDTQYF.

The rearrangement uses TRBV7-9 and TRBJ1-6, with 7 bases matching TRBD1. The J segment lost 7 bases and the V segment lost 5 bases, leaving 8 bases of the junction unmatched. The V gene's germline CDR1 is SEHNR and CDR2 FQNEAQ (reference sequence). The CDR3 is 15 residues long. CDR3 nucleotide sequence: TGTGCCAGCAGCCCGCTCCGGGACAGCAATTCACCCCTCCACTTT. Translated: CASSPLRDSNSPLHF.

This chain uses TRBV28 with TRBJ2-3; the D gene is possibly TRBD1 (5 bases). The CDR3 consists of 12 residues. V lost 9 bases and J 6 bases, leaving 13 bases between the germline ends. Germline CDR1 and CDR2: MDHEN and SYDVKM. CDR3 residues: CASSTVMDTQYF. CDR3 nucleotides: TGTGCCAGTTCGACAGTAATGGATACGCAGTATTTT.

The chain has TRBV27 and TRBJ2-1; D is undetermined. Trimming shortened V by 3 bases and J by 2 bases, and 11 bases separated the two germline ends. There are 15 residues in the CDR3. Germline values: CDR1 MNHEY, CDR2 SMNVEV (reference sequence). This CDR3 reads CASSFEYLPYNEQFF. As DNA, the CDR3 is TGTGCCAGCAGTTTCGAGTATCTCCCCTACAATGAGCAGTTCTTC.

The chain has TRBV27 and TRBJ2-3, with 9 positions matching TRBD1. The CDR3 extends over 13 amino acids. CDR1 MNHEY and CDR2 SMNVEV come from the germline V gene (reference sequence). The ends lost 4 bases at V and 6 bases at J; junction bases unmatched: 2. CDR3 residues: CASSWTGVDTQYF. The CDR3 DNA reads TGTGCCAGCAGTTGGACAGGGGTTGATACGCAGTATTTT.

The V call is TRBV28, the J call TRBJ1-1; D possibly corresponds to TRBD1 (5 bases). The V gene's germline CDR1 is MDHEN and CDR2 SYDVKM. The V end was cut by 6 bases, the J end by 7 bases, with 18 bases between. This CDR3 spans 14 amino acids. The CDR3 is CASRTHPFTGEAFF. The CDR3 DNA follows: TGTGCCAGCAGGACACACCCCTTTACAGGTGAAGCTTTCTTT.

The chain couples TRBV6-5 to TRBJ1-2, with 9 nucleotides matching TRBD1. CDR1 is MNHEY, CDR2 SVGAGI, per germline. CDR3 length equals 15 residues. V gave up 1 base and J gave up 5 bases; unmatched junction bases: 5. The CDR3 protein is CASSYWGQGSYGYTF. CDR3 bases: TGTGCCAGCAGTTACTGGGGACAGGGAAGTTATGGCTACACCTTC.

V is TRBV6-8 and J is TRBJ2-1; D is possibly TRBD2 (6 bases). The CDR3 has 20 residues. CDR1 is MNHGY and CDR2 is SAAAGT in the germline V gene. Trimming took 7 bases from V and 0 from J, leaving 28 bases between them. CDR3 coding DNA: TGTGCCAGCACCATTCGGATTAGGGTTAGCGGAAAAGGCTCCTACAATGAGCAGTTCTTC. Translation gives CASTIRIRVSGKGSYNEQFF.

This clone was counted once. The CDR3 DNA follows: TGTGCCAGCTCACCCGCAGGTAGCTCCTACGAGCAGTACTTC. It encodes CASSPAGSSYEQYF. This chain connects TRBV18 to TRBJ2-7; D is unresolved. The CDR3 loop spans 14 amino acids. The germline V gene encodes CDR1 KGHSH and CDR2 LQKENI. The germline V and J ends were trimmed by 3 bases and 0 bases, with 9 bases remaining between them.

V is TRBV15 and J is TRBJ1-3, with 8 bases identical to TRBD1. This CDR3 spans 18 amino acids. V lost 3 bases, J lost 0 bases, and 10 bases stayed unmatched. Germline V CDR1 and CDR2: LNHNV, YYDKDF (reference sequence). The CDR3 protein is CATSSDRQGLSSGNTIYF. Here the CDR3 DNA reads TGTGCCACCAGCAGTGATAGACAGGGGCTAAGCTCTGGAAACACCATATATTTT.

This rearrangement joins TRBV5-6 to TRBJ1-4; D not certain. The CDR3 sequence is 17 residues long. Deletions cut 1 base from V and 8 bases from J, with 21 bases between. Germline V gene data show CDR1 as SGHDT and CDR2 as YYEEEE. CDR3 coding DNA: TGTGCCAGCAGCTTGTCGCTGTGGGCGCTCGGCGACGAAAAACTGTTTTTT. Translated, it gives CASSLSLWALGDEKLFF. The variable domain in full, with the rest retrieved from reference TRBV5-6 and TRBJ1-4, is DAGVTQSPTHLIKTRGQQVTLRCSPKSGHDTVSWYQQALGQGPQFIFQYYEEEERQRGNFPDRFSGHQFPNYSSELNVNALLLGDSALYLCASSLSLWALGDEKLFFGSGTQLSVL.

For the CDR3, the DNA is TGCGCCAGCAGCTTGCTGCTGGGGGACAGGGGGCCCTACGAGCAGTACTTC. Amino acid sequence: CASSLLLGDRGPYEQYF. This chain links TRBV5-1 with TRBJ2-7; 12 bases match TRBD1. CDR1 is SGHRS, CDR2 YFSETQ, per germline. The V gene end was trimmed by 1 base and the J gene end by 2 bases; junction bases not matched to a gene: 7. The CDR3 sequence is 17 residues long.

This clone was found many times. The V call is TRBV19, the J call TRBJ1-4; D is unresolved. CDR1 is LNHDA, CDR2 SQIVND, per germline (reference sequence). V lost 5 bases and J 7 bases, leaving 14 bases between the germline ends. The CDR3 consists of 14 residues. This chain's CDR3 is CASSPRRFGEKLFF. The CDR3 DNA is TGTGCCAGTAGTCCCCGCAGGTTCGGTGAAAAACTGTTTTTT.